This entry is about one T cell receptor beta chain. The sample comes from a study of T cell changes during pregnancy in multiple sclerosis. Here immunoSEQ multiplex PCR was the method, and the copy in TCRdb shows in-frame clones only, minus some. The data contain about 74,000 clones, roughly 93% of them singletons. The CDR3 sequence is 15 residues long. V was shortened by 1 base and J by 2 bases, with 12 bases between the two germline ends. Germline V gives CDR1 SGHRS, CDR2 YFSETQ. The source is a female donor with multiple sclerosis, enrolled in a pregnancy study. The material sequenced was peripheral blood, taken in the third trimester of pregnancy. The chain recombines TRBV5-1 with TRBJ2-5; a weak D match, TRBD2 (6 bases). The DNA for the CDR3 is TGCGCCAGCAGCTTGTATTCGGGGACTCAAGAGACCCAGTACTTC. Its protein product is CASSLYSGTQETQYF.